Below, 5 T cell receptor beta chains from the same sample are listed, as sequenced in a study of shared clonotypes between healthy human individuals (TCRdb year 2020). Receptors were amplified or captured by the immunoSEQ multiplex PCR assay. Drawn from immuneACCESS, this table holds only the in-frame rearrangements with V and J called that TCRdb kept. Clones are partly lost; checked studies trace under half to an unresolved V gene and leave the rest unexplained. The sample yields hundreds of thousands of clones; 75% to 80% were counted once. The top ten clones comprise about 11% of the sample. Sequencing was carried out using PBMCs. These receptors all come from a woman in her thirties or forties in good health. Some clones in this sample may be carry-over from other donors' samples.

The V call is TRBV28, the J call TRBJ2-1; D possibly corresponds to TRBD1 (6 bases). The germline V gene encodes CDR1 MDHEN and CDR2 SYDVKM. The V and J ends lost 3 bases and 3 bases respectively, with 9 bases between them. CDR3 length: 14 residues. CDR3 bases: TGTGCCAGCAGTTTTGGGGGCAACTACAATGAGCAGTTCTTC. This gives the protein CASSFGGNYNEQFF.

The chain has TRBV18 and TRBJ1-2; unclear D gene. The CDR3 runs to 16 residues. V was shortened by 4 bases and J by 1 base, with 16 bases between the two germline ends. Germline lookup yields CDR1 KGHSH and CDR2 LQKENI. In DNA form, the CDR3 reads TGTGCCAGCTCACGGCTACCCATCGGACTTAACTATGGCTACACCTTC. Protein product: CASSRLPIGLNYGYTF.

The chain joins TRBV2 to TRBJ2-3, with 14 bases aligning to TRBD2. V shed 6 bases and J 7 bases; nucleotides not matched to a gene: 3. CDR1 is SNHLY and CDR2 is FYNNEI in the germline V gene. The CDR3 is 14 residues long. Here the CDR3 DNA reads TGTGCCAGCAGGACTAGCGGGAGGGGACATACGCAGTATTTT. Its translation: CASRTSGRGHTQYF.

V is TRBV19 and J is TRBJ2-7; TRBD2 matches at 7 bases. The length of the CDR3 is 15 residues. V shed 4 bases and J 3 bases; nucleotides not matched to a gene: 9. Germline V gives CDR1 LNHDA, CDR2 SQIVND (reference sequence). The CDR3: CASSTNPGRGYEQYF. CDR3 sequence (DNA): TGTGCCAGTAGTACAAACCCAGGGAGGGGCTACGAGCAGTACTTC. Looking up the rest from reference TRBV19 and TRBJ2-7 gives the full variable domain: DGGITQSPKYLFRKEGQNVTLSCEQNLNHDAMYWYRQDPGQGLRLIYYSQIVNDFQKGDIAEGYSVSREKKESFPLTVTSAQKNPTAFYLCASSTNPGRGYEQYFGPGTRLTVT.

The chain links TRBV7-9 to TRBJ2-5; the match to TRBD2 covers 7 bases. Trimming at V came to 5 bases and at J to 2 bases, leaving 5 bases not matched to a gene. There are 14 residues in the CDR3. The germline V gene encodes CDR1 SEHNR and CDR2 FQNEAQ (reference sequence). CDR3 sequence: CASSLLAYQETQYF. CDR3 nucleotide sequence: TGTGCCAGCAGCCTACTAGCGTATCAAGAGACCCAGTACTTC.